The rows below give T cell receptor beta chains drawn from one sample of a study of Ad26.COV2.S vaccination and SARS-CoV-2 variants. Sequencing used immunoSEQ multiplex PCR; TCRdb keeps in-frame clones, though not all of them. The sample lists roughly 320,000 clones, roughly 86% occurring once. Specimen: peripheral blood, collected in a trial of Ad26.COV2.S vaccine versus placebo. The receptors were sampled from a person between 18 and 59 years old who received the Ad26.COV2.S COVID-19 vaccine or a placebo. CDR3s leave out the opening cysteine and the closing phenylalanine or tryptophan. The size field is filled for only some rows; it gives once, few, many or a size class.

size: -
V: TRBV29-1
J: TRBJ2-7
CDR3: SVGFGFTYEQY

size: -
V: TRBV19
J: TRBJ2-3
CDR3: ASTKKAQSTDTQY

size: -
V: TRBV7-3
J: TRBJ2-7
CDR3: ASSPFASKAYEQY

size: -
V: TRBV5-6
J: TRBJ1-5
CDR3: ASSLSATLGQPQH

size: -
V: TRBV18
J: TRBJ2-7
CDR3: ASSPAQGGEQY

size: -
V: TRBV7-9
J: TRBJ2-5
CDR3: ASSWGLAGPRGETQY

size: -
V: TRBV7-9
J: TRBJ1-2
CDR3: ASSLIPGTGPNYGYT

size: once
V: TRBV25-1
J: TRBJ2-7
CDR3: ASSVTSSYEQY

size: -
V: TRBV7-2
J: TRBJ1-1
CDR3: ASSLAAGLNTEAF

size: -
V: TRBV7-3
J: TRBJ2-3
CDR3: ASSLGRADTQY

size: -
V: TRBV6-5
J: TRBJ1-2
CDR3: ASSYNPTAGYT

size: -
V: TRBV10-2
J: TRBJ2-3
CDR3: ASRPAGTDTQY

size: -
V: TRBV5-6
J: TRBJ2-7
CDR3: ASSLVGRAYEQY

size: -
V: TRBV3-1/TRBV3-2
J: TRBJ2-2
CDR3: ASSRMQGIGTGELF

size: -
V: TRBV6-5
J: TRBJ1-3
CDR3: ASSPAGNGNTIY

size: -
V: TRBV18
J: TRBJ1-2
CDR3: ASSPGTEYGYT

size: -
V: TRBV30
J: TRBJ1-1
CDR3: AWTPKRDRTEAF

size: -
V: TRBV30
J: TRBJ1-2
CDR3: AWGGDRGADYGYT

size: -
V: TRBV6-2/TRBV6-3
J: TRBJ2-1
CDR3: ASSSPTRASGVNEQF

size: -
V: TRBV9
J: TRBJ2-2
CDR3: ASSATGNTGELF

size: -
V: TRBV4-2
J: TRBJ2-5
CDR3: ASSHPAGETQY

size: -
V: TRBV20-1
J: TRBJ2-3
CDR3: SASLGGRTDTQY